This T cell receptor (beta chain) appears in the sequencing data of a study of cytomegalovirus exposure and HLA in healthy donors. Looking at the study overall: The Caucasian-associated ancestry cluster contained about 80% of the 398 genotyped donors.

Germline V CDR1 and CDR2: KGHSH, LQKENI. The CDR3 is 15 residues long. Trimming removed 5 bases at V and 0 bases at J, with 10 bases between. Remarks on this clone: Its antigen is not known.

Use of 60 Vbeta and 13 Jbeta primers characterized the PCR. The protocol was immunoSEQ multiplex PCR, while the TCRdb copy is restricted to in-frame clones and leaves out a portion. Counted here are about 120,000 clones, around three quarters occurring once; the ten biggest clones make up 4% to 5.5%. Overall study results and limits: A later analysis found most CMV-associated TCR beta chains apparently HLA-restricted. Serostatus for CMV was the only available immune exposure information.

The donors, nominally healthy at sampling, likely had unrecorded immune exposures. This rearrangement joins TRBV18 to TRBJ1-4; the D is unclear. The TCR comes from a man aged 25 to 40 in good health and CMV-seropositive. The sample was PBMCs. The CDR3 coding sequence is TGTGCCAGCTCATCTTACGGGACAACTAATGAAAAACTGTTTTTT. Amino acids: CASSSYGTTNEKLFF.